Below, one T cell receptor beta chain is given with its context. These data come from a study of OX40 agonist ivuxolimab in advanced cancers. About the study: Ivuxolimab, which is an agonistic anti-OX40 (CD134) antibody, was administered to the patients.

The cohort excluded patients with autoimmune disease history or systemic immunosuppression. Libraries were prepared by immunoSEQ multiplex PCR; TCRdb keeps only in-frame clonotypes and omits some of them. The repertoire holds fewer than 45,000 clones, approximately 90% seen once, with 6% in the top ten. CDR3 length equals 15 residues. V was shortened by 4 bases and J by 2 bases, with 15 bases between the two germline ends. Germline V gives CDR1 SNHLY, CDR2 FYNNEI. Sequencing used CD4+ or CD8+ T cells sorted from blood, obtained in a trial of the OX40 agonist ivuxolimab. The chain carries TRBV2 and TRBJ2-7; D is possibly TRBD1 or TRBD2 (5 bases each). The source is an adult with an advanced solid tumor such as melanoma, head and neck, liver or kidney cancer. Written as DNA, the CDR3 is TGTGCCAGCAGTGTGACTGGCCGAGGGGCCTACGAGCAGTACTTC. It encodes CASSVTGRGAYEQYF. Together with reference TRBV2 and TRBJ2-7, the CDR3 gives the full variable domain: EPEVTQTPSHQVTQMGQEVILRCVPISNHLYFYWYRQILGQKVEFLVSFYNNEISEKSEIFDDQFSVERPDGSNFTLKIRSTKLEDSAMYFCASSVTGRGAYEQYFGPGTRLTVT.